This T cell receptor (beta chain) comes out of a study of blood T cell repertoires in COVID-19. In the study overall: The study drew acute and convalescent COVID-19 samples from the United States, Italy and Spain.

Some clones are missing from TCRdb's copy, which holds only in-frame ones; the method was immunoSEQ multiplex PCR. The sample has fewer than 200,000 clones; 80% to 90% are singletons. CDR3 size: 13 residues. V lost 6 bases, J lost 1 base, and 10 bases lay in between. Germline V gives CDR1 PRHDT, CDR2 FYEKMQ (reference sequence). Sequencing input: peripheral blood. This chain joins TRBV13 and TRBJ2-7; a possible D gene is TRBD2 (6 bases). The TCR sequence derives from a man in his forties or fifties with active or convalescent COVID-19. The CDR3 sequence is CASRRGTSYEQYF. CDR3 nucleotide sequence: TGTGCCAGCAGACGGGGGACGTCCTACGAGCAGTACTTC.